The next 16 T cell receptor beta chains were all read from a single sample in a study of CXCR3-negative and CXCR3-positive naive CD8 T cells. Through 5' RACE with UMI labels, the TRB cDNA libraries were prepared. Reprocessing the 5' RACE reads, TCRdb reports a single entry for every CDR3 protein and omits DNA. This repertoire includes about 23,000 distinct CDR3 sequences. The sample consisted of memory CD8+ T cells from blood. Receptor source: a human donor in good health. Some clones in this sample may be carry-over from other donors' samples.

This chain joins TRBV5-1 and TRBJ1-6. CDR1 SGHRS and CDR2 YFSETQ come from the germline V gene. The CDR3 is 14 residues long. CDR3 sequence: CASSLGLSGSPLHF. Together with reference TRBV5-1 and TRBJ1-6, the CDR3 gives the full variable domain: KAGVTQTPRYLIKTRGQQVTLSCSPISGHRSVSWYQQTPGQGLQFLFEYFSETQRNKGNFPGRFSGRQFSNSRSEMNVSTLELGDSALYLCASSLGLSGSPLHFGNGTRLTVT.

This rearrangement joins TRBV5-1 to TRBJ2-2; no DNA is available, so the TRBD2 call from TCRdb remains unchecked. Germline V gene sequence: CDR1 SGHRS, CDR2 YFSETQ. The CDR3 extends over 16 amino acids. CDR3 amino acids: CASSLPGLAGAGELFF.

V and J are TRBV7-8 and TRBJ2-3; without DNA, the TCRdb call of TRBD1 cannot be checked. Germline assignment: CDR1 SGHVS and CDR2 FQNEAQ. This CDR3 has 13 amino acids. This CDR3 is CASSLSGPDTQYF.

This chain links TRBV6-5 with TRBJ2-5. Germline V gives CDR1 MNHEY, CDR2 SVGAGI. The CDR3 is made up of 15 amino acids. The CDR3 loop is CASSPRLAEQETQYF.

The chain is built from TRBV11-2 and TRBJ2-1. This CDR3 contains 15 residues. CDR1 is SGHAT and CDR2 is FQNNGV in the germline V gene. The CDR3 spells CASSRTGGSYNEQFF.

V usage is TRBV7-9 and J usage is TRBJ2-1; the TCRdb D gene call, TRBD2, has no DNA to confirm it. CDR1 is SEHNR, CDR2 FQNEAQ, per germline (reference sequence). This CDR3 has 15 residues. The CDR3 loop reads CASSPRVPSYNEQFF. Filled out from reference TRBV7-9 and TRBJ2-1, the complete variable domain reads DTGVSQNPRHKITKRGQNVTFRCDPISEHNRLYWYRQTLGQGPEFLTYFQNEAQLEKSRLLSDRFSAERPKGSFSTLEIQRTEQGDSAMYLCASSPRVPSYNEQFFGPGTRLTVL.

The chain joins TRBV20-1 to TRBJ2-3; absent DNA, TCRdb's TRBD2 call cannot be checked. This CDR3 spans 16 amino acids. Germline V gene data show CDR1 as DFQATT and CDR2 as SNEGSKA (reference sequence). CDR3 sequence: CSARPTQGPSTDTQYF.

The V and J genes are TRBV5-6 and TRBJ2-1. In germline, CDR1 is SGHDT, CDR2 YYEEEE. This CDR3 is 13 amino acids long. Here the CDR3 reads CASSLVGNNEQFF.

The chain employs TRBV6-6 and TRBJ2-3; with no DNA, the TCRdb D assignment of TRBD2 cannot be verified. There are 16 residues in the CDR3. Germline loops: CDR1 MNHNY, CDR2 SVGAGI (reference sequence). CDR3 sequence reads: CASSYRSLAGADTQYF.

The gene calls are TRBV15 and TRBJ2-5; there is no DNA to check the TCRdb D call of TRBD2. Germline CDR1 reads LNHNV; CDR2 reads YYDKDF (reference sequence). This CDR3 comprises 17 residues. The CDR3 region is CATSSLRAGDGQETQYF.

V and J are TRBV20-1 and TRBJ2-3. In germline, CDR1 is DFQATT, CDR2 SNEGSKA (reference sequence). CDR3 length: 12 residues. The CDR3 reads CSASRITDTQYF.

This chain links TRBV12-3 or TRBV12-4 with TRBJ2-5; absent DNA, TCRdb's TRBD2 call cannot be checked. The CDR3 spans 16 residues. The CDR3 sequence: CASSRGLAGIRETQYF.

The gene calls are TRBV2 and TRBJ1-3; TCRdb proposes TRBD1, but this gene call is untestable without DNA. Germline CDR1 and CDR2: SNHLY and FYNNEI. The CDR3 extends over 15 amino acids. The CDR3 here is CASAPEGISPNTIYF.

The chain has TRBV28 and TRBJ2-7; TCRdb picks TRBD1, but there is no DNA to check that call. The V gene's germline CDR1 is MDHEN and CDR2 SYDVKM. The CDR3 sequence is 13 residues long. The chain's CDR3 is CASSMTGWGEQYF. The variable domain in full, with the rest retrieved from reference TRBV28 and TRBJ2-7, is DVKVTQSSRYLVKRTGEKVFLECVQDMDHENMFWYRQDPGLGLRLIYFSYDVKMKEKGDIPEGYSVSREKKERFSLILESASTNQTSMYLCASSMTGWGEQYFGPGTRLTVT.

V usage is TRBV6-5 and J usage is TRBJ2-5; TCRdb lists TRBD1, though no DNA is available to test this call. Germline V gene sequence: CDR1 MNHEY, CDR2 SVGAGI. The CDR3 contains 15 residues. This chain's CDR3 is CASSYYFGASETQYF.

The V gene is TRBV29-1, the J gene TRBJ2-1; the D call from TCRdb, TRBD1, cannot be confirmed without DNA. The CDR3 loop spans 13 amino acids. Germline lookup yields CDR1 SQVTM and CDR2 ANQGSEA. This CDR3 is CSVRDRGVNEQFF.